The 25 T cell receptor beta chains reported below all come from one sample, sequenced in a study of cytomegalovirus exposure and HLA in healthy donors. In the PCR, 60 Vbeta and 13 Jbeta primers were used. The repertoire was sequenced with immunoSEQ multiplex PCR; TCRdb's copy has only in-frame clones and lacks some. The sample yields more than 200,000 clones, 65% to 90% seen once. Sequenced material: PBMCs. The receptors derive from a girl aged 5-17 years in good health and CMV-seronegative.

The V call is TRBV28, the J call TRBJ1-2, with 8 bases fitting TRBD1. The V gene's germline CDR1 is MDHEN and CDR2 SYDVKM. The CDR3 contains 17 residues. The trim removed 6 bases at V and 7 bases at J, leaving 19 bases unmatched. The CDR3 here is CASSRITGGGSGGGYTF. The CDR3 DNA reads TGTGCCAGCAGCCGAATTACAGGGGGAGGGTCCGGGGGTGGCTACACCTTC.

This chain links TRBV19 with TRBJ1-6, with a tentative D call TRBD1 (5 bases). The length of the CDR3 is 14 residues. Germline V gene data show CDR1 as LNHDA and CDR2 as SQIVND (reference sequence). V lost 5 bases, J lost 8 bases, and 13 bases lay in between. The CDR3 DNA sequence: TGTGCCAGTAGTTCCGGGACGGGAGATTCACCCCTCCACTTT. Its protein product is CASSSGTGDSPLHF.

The J gene is TRBJ1-2, the V gene TRBV6-6; TRBD1 aligns across 8 bases. CDR3 size: 13 residues. The germline V gene has CDR1 MNHNY and CDR2 SVGAGI (reference sequence). Trimming removed 10 bases from V and 4 bases from J; junction bases left unmatched: 8. The CDR3 loop is CATRTGGGYGYTF. Here the CDR3 DNA reads TGTGCCACCAGAACAGGGGGAGGCTATGGCTACACCTTC.

The rearrangement joins TRBV5-1 to TRBJ2-2; D perhaps matches TRBD2 (5 bases). Trimming pared 2 bases from V and 6 bases from J, leaving 11 bases between. CDR1 and CDR2 from the germline V gene are SGHRS and YFSETQ. This CDR3 contains 14 residues. The CDR3 reads CASSFVGESGELFF. The CDR3 DNA follows: TGCGCCAGCAGCTTCGTTGGGGAGTCCGGGGAGCTGTTTTTT.

This chain joins TRBV18 and TRBJ2-5; 10 positions agree with TRBD1. CDR1 and CDR2 from the germline V gene are KGHSH and LQKENI. The V segment lost 1 base and the J segment 5 bases; nucleotides outside the gene matches: 7. CDR3 length: 16 amino acids. The CDR3 protein is CASSPLAGQGLETQYF. CDR3 sequence (DNA): TGTGCCAGCTCACCACTTGCGGGACAGGGGCTCGAGACCCAGTACTTC.

The chain has TRBV27 and TRBJ1-1; D unclear. The CDR3 has 14 residues. V lost 7 bases, J lost 6 bases, and 18 bases lay in between. CDR1 and CDR2 from the germline V gene are MNHEY and SMNVEV (reference sequence). CDR3 loop: CASTLGGRHSEAFF. The CDR3 DNA sequence: TGTGCCAGCACCCTAGGAGGCCGACACTCTGAAGCTTTCTTT.

This chain joins TRBV13 and TRBJ2-1, with 7 bases that match TRBD1. Losses at the gene ends were 5 bases for V and 10 bases for J; bases not matched to a gene: 8. Germline-derived CDR1 and CDR2 are PRHDT and FYEKMQ (reference sequence). This CDR3 is 13 amino acids long. The CDR3 loop reads CASSGDRVWEQFF. In DNA form, the CDR3 reads TGTGCCAGCAGCGGAGACAGGGTTTGGGAGCAGTTCTTC.

The chain joins TRBV30 to TRBJ1-3; no clear D gene. CDR3 length: 13 amino acids. From germline, CDR1 is GTSNPN and CDR2 SVGIG (reference sequence). The germline V and J ends were trimmed by 0 bases and 1 base, with 4 bases remaining between them. CDR3 loop: CAWSVESGNTIYF. CDR3 DNA: TGTGCCTGGAGTGTAGAGTCTGGAAACACCATATATTTT.

V is TRBV7-8 and J is TRBJ2-2, with D uncertain. Between the trimmed V and J ends, which lost 5 bases and 0 bases, there was a span of 19 bases. The CDR3 loop spans 18 amino acids. Per the germline V gene, CDR1 is SGHVS and CDR2 is FQNEAQ. CDR3 sequence: CASSLEENPSANTGELFF. Written as DNA, the CDR3 is TGTGCCAGCAGCCTAGAGGAGAACCCATCCGCGAACACCGGGGAGCTGTTTTTT. The variable domain in full, with the rest retrieved from reference TRBV7-8 and TRBJ2-2, is GAGVSQSPRYKVAKRGQDVALRCDPISGHVSLFWYQQALGQGPEFLTYFQNEAQLDKSGLPSDRFFAERPEGSVSTLKIQRTQQEDSAVYLCASSLEENPSANTGELFFGEGSRLTVL.

V gene TRBV7-8 combines with J gene TRBJ1-2; D gene ambiguous. The CDR3 covers 12 residues. The V end lost 2 bases, the J end lost 5 bases, and 6 bases lay between the germline ends. CDR1 is SGHVS and CDR2 is FQNEAQ in the germline V gene. The CDR3 DNA sequence: TGTGCCAGCAGCTTAACCGGTTATGGCTACACCTTC. Translated: CASSLTGYGYTF.

The chain couples TRBV19 to TRBJ2-1; TRBD2 might be the D (5 bases). CDR1 is LNHDA and CDR2 is SQIVND in the germline V gene (reference sequence). Between the trimmed V and J ends, which lost 4 bases and 4 bases, there was a span of 14 bases. The CDR3 contains 15 residues. The CDR3 DNA follows: TGTGCCAGTAGTACAAGCGGCGCTGGATACAATGAGCAGTTCTTC. This codes for CASSTSGAGYNEQFF.

This chain connects TRBV7-9 to TRBJ1-2; D perhaps matches TRBD1 (6 bases). There are 14 residues in the CDR3. CDR1 and CDR2 (germline): SEHNR, FQNEAQ (reference sequence). V was shortened by 4 bases and J by 0 bases, with 9 bases between the two germline ends. The CDR3 is CASSSWTANYGYTF. In nucleotides, the CDR3 is TGTGCCAGCAGCTCTTGGACAGCTAACTATGGCTACACCTTC.

The chain recombines TRBV6-1 with TRBJ1-2; maybe TRBD1 (5 bases). Germline CDR1 reads MNHNS; CDR2 reads SASEGT. The ends were cut back, 5 bases at V and 5 bases at J, with 18 bases in the middle. The CDR3 runs to 15 residues. CDR3 residues: CASSSNGGGEYGYTF. The DNA for the CDR3 is TGTGCCAGCAGTTCAAATGGTGGGGGGGAATATGGCTACACCTTC.

The V call is TRBV19, the J call TRBJ1-4; 7 bases agree with TRBD1. The V and J ends lost 9 bases and 8 bases, in that order; junction bases with no gene match: 9. CDR3 length: 13 amino acids. The germline V gene encodes CDR1 LNHDA and CDR2 SQIVND (reference sequence). In DNA, the CDR3 is TGTGCCAGCAAGACAGGGTGGAGCGAAAAACTGTTTTTT. It yields the protein CASKTGWSEKLFF.

Remarks on this clone: This same CDR3 is encoded by further DNA sequences in the sample. The CDR3 here is CAISDRGNTEAFF. CDR3 DNA sequence: TGTGCCATCAGTGACCGAGGGAACACTGAAGCTTTCTTT. The rearrangement links TRBV10-3 to TRBJ1-1, with D uncertain. The CDR3 totals 13 residues. V was clipped by 3 bases and J by 1 base, with 6 bases between them. Germline-derived CDR1 and CDR2 are ENHRY and SYGVKD.

The gene calls are TRBV4-1 and TRBJ1-3; D is uncertain. Germline CDR1 and CDR2: MGHRA and YSYEKL. Trimming stripped 4 bases from V and 0 bases from J, with 16 bases between. This CDR3 region has 17 residues. The CDR3: CASSLRQPPLSGNTIYF. The CDR3 nucleotides are TGCGCCAGCAGCCTAAGACAACCCCCTCTCTCTGGAAACACCATATATTTT.

The chain carries TRBV14 and TRBJ2-6, with 11 bases that match TRBD2. The CDR3 length is 20 residues. Germline-derived CDR1 and CDR2 are SGHDN and FVKESK. V lost 1 base to trimming and J lost 0 bases; unmatched junction nucleotides: 8. CDR3 DNA sequence: TGTGCCAGCAGCCAAGTCCGACTACTAGCGGGAGTCTCTGGGGCCAACGTCCTGACTTTC. Encoded protein: CASSQVRLLAGVSGANVLTF.

V and J are TRBV9 and TRBJ2-5; 9 nucleotides line up with TRBD2. With V trimmed by 1 base and J by 5 bases, 6 bases remained unmatched. Germline V gene lookup returns CDR1 SGDLS and CDR2 YYNGEE. The CDR3 is 15 amino acids. The CDR3 bases are TGTGCCAGCAGCGTACAGGCGGGAGGGCAGGAGACCCAGTACTTC. The encoded protein is CASSVQAGGQETQYF.

The rearrangement uses TRBV7-3 and TRBJ2-1; maybe TRBD1 (5 bases). Trimming removed 5 bases at V and 12 bases at J, with 14 bases between. Germline V gene lookup returns CDR1 SGHTA and CDR2 FQGTGA. The CDR3 is 12 amino acids. The CDR3 region is CASSTPGAGQFF. CDR3 in DNA: TGTGCCAGCAGCACACCTGGGGCAGGGCAGTTCTTC.

This chain joins TRBV4-1 and TRBJ2-5; D might be TRBD1 (5 bases). The CDR3 has 15 amino acids. V was trimmed by 4 bases and J by 7 bases, leaving 19 bases between them. Germline values: CDR1 MGHRA, CDR2 YSYEKL. The CDR3 loop reads CASSRARASPPTQYF. CDR3 nucleotides: TGCGCCAGCAGCCGAGCCAGGGCATCCCCCCCGACCCAGTACTTC.

The V call is TRBV28, the J call TRBJ1-1; TRBD1 matches at 7 bases. The CDR3 has 12 residues. The junction had 5 bases not matched to a gene; V was cut back by 5 bases and J by 8 bases. Germline V gene data show CDR1 as MDHEN and CDR2 as SYDVKM. CDR3 protein: CASSTDRDEAFF. The CDR3 DNA follows: TGTGCCAGCAGTACTGACAGGGACGAAGCTTTCTTT.

This clone was counted a few times. Here the CDR3 reads CASSQLGLLGELFF. The CDR3 DNA reads TGCGCCAGCAGCCAGTTAGGACTTCTCGGGGAGCTGTTTTTT. The chain combines TRBV4-1 with TRBJ2-2, with D perhaps matching TRBD2 (5 bases). Trimming cost V 3 bases and J 7 bases, with 12 bases left between them. Per the germline V gene, CDR1 is MGHRA and CDR2 is YSYEKL. The CDR3 is 14 amino acids.

The chain has TRBV9 and TRBJ1-3; TRBD1 matches 8 bases. Germline V gives CDR1 SGDLS, CDR2 YYNGEE. There are 14 residues in the CDR3. The junction had 1 base not matched to a gene; V was cut back by 2 bases and J by 3 bases. CDR3 in amino acids: CASSVDRGGNTIYF. The CDR3 nucleotides read TGTGCCAGCAGCGTCGACAGGGGTGGAAACACCATATATTTT.

This chain uses TRBV2 with TRBJ2-3, with D possibly matching TRBD2 (5 bases). The CDR3 consists of 14 residues. Trimming stripped 8 bases from V and 4 bases from J, with 16 bases between. Germline lookup yields CDR1 SNHLY and CDR2 FYNNEI. The CDR3 nucleotides read TGTGCCAGCCCGGGATCCTCGAGACCAGATACGCAGTATTTT. Protein product: CASPGSSRPDTQYF.

J is TRBJ2-5 and V is TRBV11-2; no reliable D call. The germline gives CDR1 SGHAT, CDR2 FQNNGV. V shed 2 bases and J shed 1 base, with 8 bases lying between them. The CDR3 runs 14 residues. CDR3 sequence reads: CASSLITAQETQYF. Written as DNA, the CDR3 is TGTGCCAGCAGCTTAATAACAGCCCAAGAGACCCAGTACTTC.